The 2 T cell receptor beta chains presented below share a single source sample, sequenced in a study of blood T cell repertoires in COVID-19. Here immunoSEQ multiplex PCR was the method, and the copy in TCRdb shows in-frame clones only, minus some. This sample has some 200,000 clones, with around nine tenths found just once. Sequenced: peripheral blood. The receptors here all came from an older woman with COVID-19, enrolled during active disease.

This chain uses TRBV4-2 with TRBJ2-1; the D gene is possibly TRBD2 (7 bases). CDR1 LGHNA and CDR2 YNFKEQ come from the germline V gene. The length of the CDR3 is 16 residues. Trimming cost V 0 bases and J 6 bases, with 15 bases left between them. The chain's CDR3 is CASSQDLRGGLNEQFF. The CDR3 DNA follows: TGTGCCAGCAGCCAAGATTTAAGGGGGGGCCTCAATGAGCAGTTCTTC.

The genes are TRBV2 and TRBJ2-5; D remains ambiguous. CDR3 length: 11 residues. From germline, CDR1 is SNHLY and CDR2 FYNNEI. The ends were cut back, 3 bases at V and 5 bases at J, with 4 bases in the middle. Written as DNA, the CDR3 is TGTGCCAGCAGTGATGAGGAGACCCAGTACTTC. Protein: CASSDEETQYF.